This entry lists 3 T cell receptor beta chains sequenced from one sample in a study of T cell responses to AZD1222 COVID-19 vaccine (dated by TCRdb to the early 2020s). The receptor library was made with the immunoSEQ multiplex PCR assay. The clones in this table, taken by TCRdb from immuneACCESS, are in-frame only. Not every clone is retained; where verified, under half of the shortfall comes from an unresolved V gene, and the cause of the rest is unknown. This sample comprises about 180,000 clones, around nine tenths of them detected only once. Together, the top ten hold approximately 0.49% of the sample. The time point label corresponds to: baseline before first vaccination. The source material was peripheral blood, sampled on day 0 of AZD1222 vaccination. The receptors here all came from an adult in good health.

The CDR3 coding sequence is TGTGCCAGCAGCGTAACGGGGTCTGGAAACACCATATATTTT. Translating it yields CASSVTGSGNTIYF. The rearrangement links TRBV9 to TRBJ1-3; D is ambiguous. The CDR3 runs to 14 residues. The V end lost 1 base, the J end lost 1 base, and 6 bases lay between the germline ends. Germline lookup yields CDR1 SGDLS and CDR2 YYNGEE.

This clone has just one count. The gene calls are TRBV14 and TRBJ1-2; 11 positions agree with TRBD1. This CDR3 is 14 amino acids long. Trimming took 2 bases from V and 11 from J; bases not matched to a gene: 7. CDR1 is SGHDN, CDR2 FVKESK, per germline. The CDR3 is CASSQPDRGRDYTF. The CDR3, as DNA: TGTGCCAGCAGCCAACCGGACAGGGGGCGTGATTACACCTTC.

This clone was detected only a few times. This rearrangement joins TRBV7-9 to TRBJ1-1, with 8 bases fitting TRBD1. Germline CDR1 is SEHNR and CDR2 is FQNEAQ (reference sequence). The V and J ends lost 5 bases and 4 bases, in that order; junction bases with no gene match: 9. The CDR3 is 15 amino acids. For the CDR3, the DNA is TGTGCCAGCAGCATCCTGACAGGGGATCCCACTGAAGCTTTCTTT. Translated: CASSILTGDPTEAFF.